What follows describes a single TCR beta chain. The data were produced by immunoSEQ multiplex PCR, yet TCRdb's version contains in-frame clones alone and is incomplete. The sample lists approximately 100,000 clones; roughly 70% were seen once. These data belong to a study of shared clonotypes between healthy human individuals. V lost 1 base to trimming and J lost 0 bases, with 10 bases between them. Germline values: CDR1 SGHRS, CDR2 YFSETQ. The CDR3 spans 16 residues. Material for sequencing was memory CD8+ T cells sorted from blood. Indicated subset: CD45RO+ cells pooled with CCR7-negative TemRA cells. This chain uses TRBV5-1 with TRBJ1-4; no reliable D call. The source is a woman aged 25-40 years in good health. The CDR3 loop reads CASSLNNPATNEKLFF. In DNA, the CDR3 is TGCGCCAGCAGCTTGAACAACCCCGCAACTAATGAAAAACTGTTTTTT.